One sample yielded the 30 T cell receptor beta chains listed below, sequenced in a study of identical twins. Via MiXCR, TCRdb re-called the 5' RACE reads, giving one row per CDR3 protein. The sample has under 250,000 distinct CDR3 sequences; approximately 12% are singletons. The sample was also reused in another study, on yellow fever vaccine responses in identical twins.

Sequencing was carried out using memory (CD45RO+) T cells sorted from blood. All receptors derive from a young woman in good health.

The chain links TRBV27 to TRBJ2-1, with TRBD2 matching 13 bases. The CDR3 has 13 amino acids. J gave up 13 bases and V 4 bases, and 4 bases lay outside the gene matches. The germline V gene encodes CDR1 MNHEY and CDR2 SMNVEV (reference sequence). The CDR3 bases are TGTGCCAGCAGTTCTGGACTAGCGGGGGCCCAGTTCTTC. It encodes CASSSGLAGAQFF.

About this clonotype itself: This may be a read error: a much more frequent sequence differs by one nucleotide. The chain joins TRBV20-1 to TRBJ2-7; TRBD1 is a possible D gene (6 bases). This CDR3 spans 14 amino acids. Germline CDR1 DFQATT, CDR2 SNEGSKA (reference sequence). The CDR3 is CCARTGTKDHEQYF. Written as DNA, the CDR3 is TGCTGTGCTCGTACCGGGACAAAAGACCACGAGCAGTACTTC.

This clonotype showed up just a few times. The genes are TRBV5-1 and TRBJ2-1; 9 bases are a match to TRBD2. CDR1 is SGHRS and CDR2 is YFSETQ in the germline V gene. The CDR3 has 17 amino acids. V lost 4 bases, J lost 4 bases, and 12 bases stayed unmatched. Here the CDR3 DNA reads TGCGCCAGCAGCCTGGAAGGCGGGAGGGCCGTGTACAATGAGCAGTTCTTC. Amino acids: CASSLEGGRAVYNEQFF. The whole variable domain, filled in from reference TRBV5-1 and TRBJ2-1, reads KAGVTQTPRYLIKTRGQQVTLSCSPISGHRSVSWYQQTPGQGLQFLFEYFSETQRNKGNFPGRFSGRQFSNSRSEMNVSTLELGDSALYLCASSLEGGRAVYNEQFFGPGTRLTVL.

This clonotype was found many times. V is TRBV5-1 and J is TRBJ1-1; D is unclear. Trimming stripped 3 bases from V and 0 bases from J, with 6 bases between. This CDR3 comprises 13 residues. Germline assignment: CDR1 SGHRS and CDR2 YFSETQ. The CDR3 is CASSSPLNTEAFF. CDR3 nucleotides: TGCGCCAGCAGCTCCCCCCTGAACACTGAAGCTTTCTTT. Full variable domain (rest looked up from reference TRBV5-1 and TRBJ1-1): KAGVTQTPRYLIKTRGQQVTLSCSPISGHRSVSWYQQTPGQGLQFLFEYFSETQRNKGNFPGRFSGRQFSNSRSEMNVSTLELGDSALYLCASSSPLNTEAFFGQGTRLTVV.

The sample holds one count of this clonotype. The germline gene is not matched at one end of the junction; a read error may be the cause. The V and J genes are TRBV11-3 and TRBJ1-1; D is uncertain. The V gene's germline CDR1 is SGHNT and CDR2 YENEEA. There are 13 residues in the CDR3. The CDR3 loop is CASRLAPDTEAFF. The CDR3 DNA follows: TGTGCCAGCAGGCTGGCCCCCGACACAGAAGCTTTCTTT. The full variable domain, completed using reference TRBV11-3 and TRBJ1-1, is EAGVVQSPRYKIIEKKQPVAFWCNPISGHNTLYWYLQNLGQGPELLIRYENEEAVDDSQLPKDRFSAERLKGVDSTLKIQPAELGDSAVYLCASRLAPDTEAFFGQGTRLTVV.

This clonotype was seen a handful of times. This chain uses TRBV20-1 with TRBJ2-3; possibly TRBD1 for D (5 bases). The CDR3 is made up of 15 amino acids. Trimming removed 0 bases at V and 3 bases at J, with 13 bases between. The germline V gene encodes CDR1 DFQATT and CDR2 SNEGSKA (reference sequence). The CDR3: CSARDAGKATDTQYF. The CDR3 DNA sequence: TGCAGTGCTAGAGATGCAGGGAAGGCAACAGATACGCAGTATTTT.

In this sample, this clonotype turned up a few times. The chain combines TRBV24-1 with TRBJ1-4; no definite D call. There are 15 residues in the CDR3. The germline V gene has CDR1 KGHDR and CDR2 SFDVKD. V was clipped by 4 bases and J by 0 bases, with 8 bases between them. The DNA for the CDR3 is TGTGCCACCAGTGAGGGCAGTTCAACTAATGAAAAACTGTTTTTT. Translated, it gives CATSEGSSTNEKLFF.

This clonotype was observed many times. The chain employs TRBV20-1 and TRBJ2-1, with TRBD1 matching 8 bases. V lost 5 bases and J lost 9; bases outside the gene matches: 6. The germline gives CDR1 DFQATT, CDR2 SNEGSKA (reference sequence). CDR3 length: 12 amino acids. The CDR3 loop is CSAQQGEAEQFF. CDR3 coding DNA: TGCAGTGCTCAACAGGGGGAAGCTGAGCAGTTCTTC.

In its sample, this clonotype was seen many times. This chain joins TRBV5-1 and TRBJ2-3, with 11 positions matching TRBD2. Germline assignment: CDR1 SGHRS and CDR2 YFSETQ. CDR3 length: 17 amino acids. The V and J ends lost 3 bases and 1 base, in that order; junction bases with no gene match: 7. The CDR3 is CASSSTIAGGRTDTQYF. CDR3 bases: TGCGCCAGCAGCTCTACAATAGCGGGAGGGCGCACAGATACGCAGTATTTT.

The chain couples TRBV28 to TRBJ2-5, with TRBD1 matching over 10 bases. Germline V gives CDR1 MDHEN, CDR2 SYDVKM. The CDR3 is 15 residues long. The V and J ends lost 6 bases and 5 bases, in that order; junction bases with no gene match: 9. The CDR3 spells CASSPATGGGETQYF. The CDR3, as DNA: TGTGCCAGCAGCCCAGCGACAGGGGGCGGTGAGACCCAGTACTTC. Full variable domain (missing parts from reference TRBV28 and TRBJ2-5): DVKVTQSSRYLVKRTGEKVFLECVQDMDHENMFWYRQDPGLGLRLIYFSYDVKMKEKGDIPEGYSVSREKKERFSLILESASTNQTSMYLCASSPATGGGETQYFGPGTRLLVL.

This clonotype has just a few counts. The J gene is TRBJ1-6, the V gene TRBV3-1; 10 nucleotides line up with TRBD1. Germline-derived CDR1 and CDR2 are LGHDT and YNNKEL (reference sequence). The CDR3 loop spans 15 amino acids. The trim removed 2 bases at V and 9 bases at J, leaving 4 bases unmatched. CDR3 in DNA: TGTGCCAGCAGCCAACAGACAGGGGGCAGTTCACCCCTCCACTTT. Its protein product is CASSQQTGGSSPLHF.

The table lists this clonotype with a few counts. The chain is built from TRBV14 and TRBJ2-6; D not certain. Trimming took 4 bases from V and 3 from J, leaving 10 bases between them. Germline lookup yields CDR1 SGHDN and CDR2 FVKESK. This CDR3 region has 15 residues. CDR3 amino acids: CASSPGLDGANVLTF. DNA for the CDR3: TGTGCCAGCAGCCCTGGCCTGGATGGGGCCAACGTCCTGACTTTC.

This clonotype has ten or more counts. The chain recombines TRBV20-1 with TRBJ2-7; the D gene is possibly TRBD2 (6 bases). There are 13 residues in the CDR3. Looked up from germline, CDR1 is DFQATT and CDR2 is SNEGSKA (reference sequence). V was cut by 4 bases and J by 0 bases, with 10 bases left in between. The CDR3 coding sequence is TGCAGTGCTACCGGGAGTCACTCCTACGAGCAGTACTTC. This gives the protein CSATGSHSYEQYF.

The chain uses TRBV5-1 and TRBJ2-7, with a tentative D call TRBD1 (6 bases). The CDR3 extends over 14 amino acids. Germline values: CDR1 SGHRS, CDR2 YFSETQ. V was clipped by 0 bases and J by 3 bases, with 10 bases between them. The CDR3 coding sequence is TGCGCCAGCAGCTTGGTAGGGGGAGACTACGAGCAGTACTTC. It yields the protein CASSLVGGDYEQYF. Filled out from reference TRBV5-1 and TRBJ2-7, the complete variable domain reads KAGVTQTPRYLIKTRGQQVTLSCSPISGHRSVSWYQQTPGQGLQFLFEYFSETQRNKGNFPGRFSGRQFSNSRSEMNVSTLELGDSALYLCASSLVGGDYEQYFGPGTRLTVT.

This clonotype was found a few times. The chain uses TRBV7-6 and TRBJ2-2; the D is unclear. Deletions cut 1 base from V and 5 bases from J, with 8 bases between. Germline V lookup: CDR1 SGHVS, CDR2 FNYEAQ. This CDR3 is 14 amino acids long. The CDR3 loop is CASSLDPKTGELFF. The CDR3 DNA sequence: TGTGCCAGCAGCTTAGACCCCAAGACCGGGGAGCTGTTTTTT. The full variable domain, its missing parts supplied by reference TRBV7-6 and TRBJ2-2, is GAGVSQSPRYKVTKRGQDVALRCDPISGHVSLYWYRQALGQGPEFLTYFNYEAQQDKSGLPNDRFSAERPEGSISTLTIQRTEQRDSAMYRCASSLDPKTGELFFGEGSRLTVL.

In its sample, this clonotype was seen many times. This chain uses TRBV5-1 with TRBJ2-3, with 13 nucleotides matching TRBD2. Trimming removed 4 bases from V and 4 bases from J; junction bases left unmatched: 3. Germline lookup yields CDR1 SGHRS and CDR2 YFSETQ. This CDR3 contains 15 residues. The CDR3 DNA sequence: TGCGCCAGCAGCAGACTAGCGGGGGGCCCAGATACGCAGTATTTT. Residues: CASSRLAGGPDTQYF.

The chain carries TRBV3-1 and TRBJ2-5; tentatively, D is TRBD1 (6 bases). This CDR3 spans 16 amino acids. Germline V lookup: CDR1 LGHDT, CDR2 YNNKEL (reference sequence). The ends were cut back, 0 bases at V and 5 bases at J, with 16 bases in the middle. The CDR3 DNA follows: TGTGCCAGCAGCCAAGATCGCAGGGGCGTCGGGGAGACCCAGTACTTC. Protein: CASSQDRRGVGETQYF.

This clonotype was recorded a few times. In DNA form, the CDR3 reads TGTGCCAGCAGCTTAGGGACAGGGGCCAACTATGGCTACACCTTC. Translated: CASSLGTGANYGYTF. This rearrangement joins TRBV7-2 to TRBJ1-2; 9 bases fit TRBD1. The CDR3 contains 15 residues. Germline V gene lookup returns CDR1 SGHTA and CDR2 FQGNSA. Trimming removed 1 base from V and 2 bases from J; junction bases left unmatched: 2.

This clonotype showed up just a few times. The chain joins TRBV11-2 to TRBJ2-1; D unresolved. V lost 5 bases and J lost 10, with 12 bases in between. The CDR3 is 12 amino acids. CDR1 is SGHAT and CDR2 is FQNNGV in the germline V gene. The CDR3 DNA sequence: TGTGCCAGCAGCCCAGGTTGGTCAGAGCAGTTCTTC. It translates to CASSPGWSEQFF. Full variable domain (remainder filled in from reference TRBV11-2 and TRBJ2-1): EAGVAQSPRYKIIEKRQSVAFWCNPISGHATLYWYQQILGQGPKLLIQFQNNGVVDDSQLPKDRFSAERLKGVDSTLKIQPAKLEDSAVYLCASSPGWSEQFFGPGTRLTVL.

This clonotype has only a few counts. CDR3 in DNA: TGCAGTGCCCCCTTCGGGCTAGCAGACGAGCAGTACTTC. It yields the protein CSAPFGLADEQYF. V gene TRBV20-1 combines with J gene TRBJ2-7; D is possibly TRBD2 (5 bases). The CDR3 is made up of 13 amino acids. V lost 6 bases and J lost 5, with 17 bases in between. CDR1 is DFQATT, CDR2 SNEGSKA, per germline (reference sequence).

This clonotype was picked up many times. The chain couples TRBV7-2 to TRBJ2-1, with D hard to call. Germline V gene lookup returns CDR1 SGHTA and CDR2 FQGNSA. With 2 bases removed from V and 7 bases from J, the gap between germline ends came to 12 bases. The CDR3 consists of 14 residues. In DNA, the CDR3 is TGTGCCAGCAGCTTATCGTACCAAAATAATGAGCAGTTCTTC. Translation: CASSLSYQNNEQFF.

The rearrangement uses TRBV29-1 and TRBJ1-2; D unclear. Trimming left V 3 bases short and J 3 bases short, with 5 bases between. The CDR3 covers 11 residues. CDR1 SQVTM and CDR2 ANQGSEA come from the germline V gene. This CDR3 is CSVDLHYGYTF. The CDR3 DNA reads TGCAGCGTTGACCTGCACTATGGCTACACCTTC.

This chain links TRBV12-3 or TRBV12-4 with TRBJ2-7; TRBD1 matches 9 bases. The CDR3 is 17 amino acids. With V trimmed by 5 bases and J by 6 bases, 17 bases remained unmatched. As DNA, the CDR3 is TGTGCCAGCAGTCCGCAGACAGGGGGGCTGGGGGCCCGCGAGCAGTACTTC. Translating it yields CASSPQTGGLGAREQYF.

Here the CDR3 reads CASSLGFSGTDTQYF. The CDR3 nucleotides read TGTGCCAGCAGTTTGGGCTTCTCGGGGACAGATACGCAGTATTTT. This rearrangement joins TRBV27 to TRBJ2-3, with D tentatively TRBD2 (5 bases). V lost 3 bases to trimming and J lost 3 bases, with 13 bases between them. The CDR3 runs to 15 residues. Germline V gives CDR1 MNHEY, CDR2 SMNVEV (reference sequence).

The CDR3 nucleotides are TGCGCCAGCAGCCAAGTTGTTGGGGGCTCCTACGAGCAGTACTTC. Its translation: CASSQVVGGSYEQYF. This chain uses TRBV4-3 with TRBJ2-7; tentatively, D is TRBD1 or TRBD2 (5 bases each). V was pared by 1 base and J by 0 bases, with 10 bases between. In germline, CDR1 is LGHNA, CDR2 YSLEER. The CDR3 consists of 15 residues.

This clonotype came up a few times. The chain carries TRBV6-5 and TRBJ2-3, with 7 nucleotides matching TRBD2. Trimming took 0 bases from V and 5 from J; bases not matched to a gene: 14. This CDR3 is 18 amino acids long. The germline CDR1 and CDR2 sequences are MNHEY and SVGAGI. CDR3 DNA sequence: TGTGCCAGCAGTTACTCGAGACCCACTAGCGTTGGGGGAGATACGCAGTATTTT. Protein sequence: CASSYSRPTSVGGDTQYF.

This clonotype appeared many times. The chain combines TRBV20-1 with TRBJ2-1; 8 nucleotides line up with TRBD2. Trimming removed 5 bases from V and 5 bases from J; junction bases left unmatched: 14. CDR3 size: 16 residues. CDR1 and CDR2 (germline): DFQATT, SNEGSKA (reference sequence). CDR3 in amino acids: CSAAVDGGGPHNEQFF. For the CDR3, the DNA is TGCAGTGCTGCAGTTGACGGCGGGGGGCCCCACAATGAGCAGTTCTTC.

The genes are TRBV20-1 and TRBJ2-3; 15 positions match TRBD2. This CDR3 has 15 residues. The ends lost 6 bases at V and 5 bases at J; junction bases unmatched: 6. CDR1 is DFQATT and CDR2 is SNEGSKA in the germline V gene (reference sequence). The CDR3 is CSANGGLAGGDTQYF. CDR3 nucleotide sequence: TGCAGTGCCAATGGGGGACTAGCGGGAGGAGATACGCAGTATTTT.

This clonotype was counted at least ten times. The V gene is TRBV29-1, the J gene TRBJ2-3; D might be TRBD2 (5 bases). The germline gives CDR1 SQVTM, CDR2 ANQGSEA. This CDR3 spans 12 amino acids. Between the trimmed V and J ends, which lost 5 bases and 3 bases, there was a span of 9 bases. CDR3 coding DNA: TGCAGCGTTTTGACGGGGACAGATACGCAGTATTTT. Protein: CSVLTGTDTQYF.

This clonotype occurred a few times. The rearrangement links TRBV5-1 to TRBJ2-3, with 10 bases that match TRBD2. Germline V gives CDR1 SGHRS, CDR2 YFSETQ. With V trimmed by 0 bases and J by 1 base, 11 bases remained unmatched. The CDR3 covers 19 residues. The CDR3 sequence is CASSLGPSGGLFGTDTQYF. In DNA, the CDR3 is TGCGCCAGCAGCTTGGGTCCTAGCGGGGGCCTATTCGGCACAGATACGCAGTATTTT.